This TCR beta chain originates from a study of blood T cell repertoires in COVID-19. Study summary: Donors in the United States, Italy and Spain gave samples during acute or convalescent COVID-19.

A Seattle source enrolled patients during active infection and followed them longitudinally. This table comes from immunoSEQ multiplex PCR, and its TCRdb copy is limited to in-frame clones, with some not included. The data hold around 310,000 clones, with around 90% observed a single time. The CDR3 consists of 16 residues. V shed 4 bases and J shed 3 bases, with 18 bases lying between them. The V gene's germline CDR1 is MDHEN and CDR2 SYDVKM. The sample comprised peripheral blood. The rearrangement links TRBV28 to TRBJ2-5; a possible D gene is TRBD1 (5 bases). The receptor was isolated from a woman in her 30s with COVID-19, enrolled during active disease. Written as DNA, the CDR3 is TGTGCCAGCAGTTCCCCATCTAATCTAGGGGAAGAGACCCAGTACTTC. It specifies CASSSPSNLGEETQYF. The entire variable domain, with the rest obtained from reference TRBV28 and TRBJ2-5, is as follows: DVKVTQSSRYLVKRTGEKVFLECVQDMDHENMFWYRQDPGLGLRLIYFSYDVKMKEKGDIPEGYSVSREKKERFSLILESASTNQTSMYLCASSSPSNLGEETQYFGPGTRLLVL.